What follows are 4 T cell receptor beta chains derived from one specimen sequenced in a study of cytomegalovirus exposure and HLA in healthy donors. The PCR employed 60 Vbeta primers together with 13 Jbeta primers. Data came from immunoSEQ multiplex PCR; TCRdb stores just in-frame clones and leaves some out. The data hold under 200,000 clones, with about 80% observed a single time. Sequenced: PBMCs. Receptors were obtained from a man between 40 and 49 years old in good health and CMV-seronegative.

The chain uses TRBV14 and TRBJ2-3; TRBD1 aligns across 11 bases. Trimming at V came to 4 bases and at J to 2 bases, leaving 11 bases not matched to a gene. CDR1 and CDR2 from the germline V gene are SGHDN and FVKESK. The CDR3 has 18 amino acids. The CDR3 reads CASSLFTGTGGDTDTQYF. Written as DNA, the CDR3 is TGTGCCAGCAGCCTCTTTACCGGGACAGGGGGTGACACAGATACGCAGTATTTT.

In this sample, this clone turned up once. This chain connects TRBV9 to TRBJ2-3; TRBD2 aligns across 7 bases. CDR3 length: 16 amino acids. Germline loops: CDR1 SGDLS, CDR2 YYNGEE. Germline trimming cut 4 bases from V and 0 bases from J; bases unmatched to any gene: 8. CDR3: CASSLRLATSTDTQYF. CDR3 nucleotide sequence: TGTGCCAGCAGCCTTAGACTAGCAACTAGCACAGATACGCAGTATTTT.

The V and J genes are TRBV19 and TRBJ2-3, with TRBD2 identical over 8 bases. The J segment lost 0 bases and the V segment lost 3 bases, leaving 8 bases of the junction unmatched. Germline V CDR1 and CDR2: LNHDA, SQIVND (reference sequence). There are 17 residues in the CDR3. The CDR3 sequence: CASSIWAGGRSTDTQYF. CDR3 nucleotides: TGTGCCAGTAGTATCTGGGCGGGAGGCCGAAGCACAGATACGCAGTATTTT.

The CDR3 sequence is CASSALTSGSNEQFF. The CDR3 nucleotides read TGTGCCAGCAGTGCCCTGACTAGCGGGAGCAATGAGCAGTTCTTC. V usage is TRBV2 and J usage is TRBJ2-1, with 12 bases that match TRBD2. Germline lookup yields CDR1 SNHLY and CDR2 FYNNEI. The CDR3 loop spans 15 amino acids. Trimming at V came to 4 bases and at J to 6 bases, leaving 4 bases not matched to a gene.